Presented here are 25 T cell receptor beta chains from one specimen sequenced in a study of identical twins. TCRdb re-called the 5' RACE reads with MiXCR, one entry per CDR3 protein. The sample consists of 200,000 to 250,000 distinct CDR3 sequences, approximately 5.9% of them appearing once. This sample was also put to use in a study of T cells expressing NK-cell markers.

Sequencing was performed on CD8+ T cells sorted from blood. The receptors derive from a woman aged 18-29 years in good health.

The V and J genes are TRBV19 and TRBJ2-7; 7 bases match TRBD2. Germline V gene lookup returns CDR1 LNHDA and CDR2 SQIVND (reference sequence). The V segment lost 4 bases and the J segment 2 bases; nucleotides outside the gene matches: 11. The CDR3 length is 16 residues. CDR3 coding DNA: TGTGCCAGTAGTAGGCCTCCTAGCGGAGATACCTACGAGCAGTACTTC. Its translation: CASSRPPSGDTYEQYF.

V and J are TRBV7-9 and TRBJ2-7; 8 bases fit TRBD2. The germline V gene has CDR1 SEHNR and CDR2 FQNEAQ (reference sequence). The ends lost 0 bases at V and 2 bases at J; junction bases unmatched: 3. The CDR3 covers 15 residues. The CDR3 sequence: CASSLAHGGAYEQYF. CDR3 sequence (DNA): TGTGCCAGCAGCTTAGCACACGGGGGGGCCTACGAGCAGTACTTC.

This clonotype turned up a few times. The rearrangement uses TRBV19 and TRBJ1-5; D unresolved. Looked up from germline, CDR1 is LNHDA and CDR2 is SQIVND (reference sequence). This CDR3 has 14 residues. Trimming took off 5 bases at V and 6 bases at J, with 14 bases between the two ends. The CDR3 bases are TGTGCCAGTAGTCCTGTTAGGTCTTCTCAGCCCCAGCATTTT. It is translated as CASSPVRSSQPQHF.

For this clonotype: One junction end does not reproduce the germline sequence, and a read error may be involved. The chain carries TRBV9 and TRBJ1-1; no firm D call. The CDR3 runs 13 residues. CDR1 and CDR2 (germline): SGDLS, YYNGEE. CDR3 region: CDSSVVGNTEAFF. CDR3 DNA sequence: TGTGACAGCAGCGTAGTCGGGAACACTGAAGCTTTCTTT.

A few counts support this clonotype. The V call is TRBV12-3 or TRBV12-4, the J call TRBJ1-1; 7 bases agree with TRBD1. V dropped 4 bases and J dropped 2; count of bases not matched to a gene: 10. This CDR3 region has 16 residues. The CDR3 loop reads CASSSQYRDRNTEAFF. CDR3 DNA: TGTGCCAGCAGTTCCCAATACCGGGACAGAAACACTGAAGCTTTCTTT.

This chain connects TRBV28 to TRBJ2-5; 9 bases are a match to TRBD1. Germline values: CDR1 MDHEN, CDR2 SYDVKM. The V segment lost 5 bases and the J segment 5 bases; nucleotides outside the gene matches: 6. There are 14 residues in the CDR3. CDR3 loop: CASSPTGGRETQYF. The CDR3 DNA reads as TGTGCCAGCAGTCCGACAGGGGGTCGGGAGACCCAGTACTTC. Using reference TRBV28 and TRBJ2-5 for the parts outside the CDR3, the full variable domain is DVKVTQSSRYLVKRTGEKVFLECVQDMDHENMFWYRQDPGLGLRLIYFSYDVKMKEKGDIPEGYSVSREKKERFSLILESASTNQTSMYLCASSPTGGRETQYFGPGTRLLVL.

V is TRBV4-2 and J is TRBJ1-4; D unclear. CDR1 is LGHNA and CDR2 is YNFKEQ in the germline V gene. With 0 bases removed from V and 8 bases from J, the gap between germline ends came to 16 bases. The CDR3 is made up of 16 amino acids. The CDR3 DNA sequence: TGTGCCAGCAGCCAAGATCTGGCGGGCAGAAGCGAAAAACTGTTTTTT. It codes for CASSQDLAGRSEKLFF.

In its sample, this clonotype was seen many times. The rearrangement links TRBV20-1 to TRBJ1-2; 8 nucleotides line up with TRBD1. Germline V gene lookup returns CDR1 DFQATT and CDR2 SNEGSKA (reference sequence). This CDR3 is built from 19 residues. V was clipped by 5 bases and J by 0 bases; unmatched bases: 20. CDR3 DNA: TGCAGTGCTCCGAAGCTCCCTCGGGACAGGACATATACTAACTATGGCTACACCTTC. Protein: CSAPKLPRDRTYTNYGYTF.

This clonotype was detected only a few times. The chain has TRBV11-2 and TRBJ1-6; D unclear. CDR1 and CDR2 (germline): SGHAT, FQNNGV. The CDR3 totals 13 residues. Deletions cut 3 bases from V and 6 bases from J, with 6 bases between. The CDR3 is CASSFILNSPLHF. CDR3 sequence (DNA): TGTGCCAGCAGCTTTATTCTTAATTCACCCCTCCACTTT.

The gene calls are TRBV6-5 and TRBJ2-7, with 9 bases matching TRBD2. From germline, CDR1 is MNHEY and CDR2 SVGAGI. V lost 4 bases and J lost 5; bases outside the gene matches: 12. The CDR3 has 16 amino acids. CDR3 loop: CASSWAQGLATNEQYF. DNA for the CDR3: TGTGCCAGCAGTTGGGCACAGGGACTAGCTACCAACGAGCAGTACTTC.

This clonotype was recorded once. A much bigger clone sits one base away, suggesting this may be a read error. The V call is TRBV12-3 or TRBV12-4, the J call TRBJ2-1, with TRBD2 matching 11 bases. V gave up 5 bases and J gave up 8 bases; unmatched junction bases: 11. The CDR3 runs 16 residues. The CDR3 sequence is CASSQMGLAVGDEQFF. CDR3 nucleotide sequence: TGTGCCAGCAGTCAAATGGGACTAGCGGTGGGTGATGAGCAGTTCTTC.

Only a few counts were recorded for this clonotype. The rearrangement links TRBV11-2 to TRBJ1-3; D ambiguous. Germline V gives CDR1 SGHAT, CDR2 FQNNGV. V lost 5 bases, J lost 8 bases, and 22 bases lay in between. CDR3 length: 16 residues. CDR3 DNA: TGTGCCAGCAGCCTAGCGACTTGGAGGAGAAGTGACACCATATATTTT. Translating gives CASSLATWRRSDTIYF. The whole variable domain, remainder taken from reference TRBV11-2 and TRBJ1-3, is EAGVAQSPRYKIIEKRQSVAFWCNPISGHATLYWYQQILGQGPKLLIQFQNNGVVDDSQLPKDRFSAERLKGVDSTLKIQPAKLEDSAVYLCASSLATWRRSDTIYFGEGSWLTVV.

The chain uses TRBV12-3 or TRBV12-4 and TRBJ1-4; no reliable D call. V was shortened by 1 base and J by 8 bases, with 5 bases between the two germline ends. The CDR3 extends over 12 amino acids. The CDR3: CASSLVREKLFF. CDR3 sequence (DNA): TGTGCCAGCAGTTTAGTCCGGGAAAAACTGTTTTTT.

The V gene is TRBV9, the J gene TRBJ2-7, with a tentative D call TRBD2 (5 bases). The germline V and J ends were trimmed by 0 bases and 3 bases, with 13 bases remaining between them. The CDR3 sequence is 15 residues long. Per germline, CDR1 SGDLS and CDR2 YYNGEE. The chain's CDR3 is CASSVGVALDYEQYF. The CDR3 nucleotides read TGTGCCAGCAGCGTAGGGGTGGCACTAGACTACGAGCAGTACTTC.

This clonotype was picked up a small number of times. The chain joins TRBV20-1 to TRBJ1-1, with D maybe TRBD1 (5 bases). The CDR3 is 16 residues long. The germline CDR1 and CDR2 sequences are DFQATT and SNEGSKA (reference sequence). The ends were cut back, 0 bases at V and 5 bases at J, with 19 bases in the middle. The DNA of the CDR3 is TGCAGTGCTAGAGATATCGGGGCGCACGCCTCTACTGAAGCTTTCTTT. It translates to CSARDIGAHASTEAFF.

This clonotype was recorded many times. The J gene is TRBJ2-1, the V gene TRBV12-3 or TRBV12-4; D might be TRBD1 (6 bases). V was cut by 5 bases and J by 4 bases, with 15 bases left in between. The CDR3 extends over 15 amino acids. CDR3 bases: TGTGCCAGCAGTCAACAGGGTCGCAATTACAATGAGCAGTTCTTC. As protein: CASSQQGRNYNEQFF.

This clonotype turned up a few times. The rearrangement joins TRBV6-2 or TRBV6-3 to TRBJ2-2; 8 nucleotides line up with TRBD2. The ends lost 2 bases at V and 6 bases at J; junction bases unmatched: 2. CDR1 MNHEY and CDR2 SVGEGT come from the germline V gene. The CDR3 runs 14 residues. CDR3 loop: CASSYRRGAGELFF. The DNA of the CDR3 is TGTGCCAGCAGTTACAGGCGGGGGGCCGGGGAGCTGTTTTTT.

The J gene is TRBJ1-1, the V gene TRBV20-1, with unresolved D. The V gene's germline CDR1 is DFQATT and CDR2 SNEGSKA (reference sequence). Trimming cost V 2 bases and J 4 bases, with 8 bases left between them. This CDR3 is 12 amino acids long. CDR3 nucleotides: TGCAGTGCTAGACCCCAAAGCACTGAAGCTTTCTTT. This encodes CSARPQSTEAFF.

This clonotype turned up a few times. The V call is TRBV13, the J call TRBJ2-7; D remains unclear. Germline CDR1 PRHDT, CDR2 FYEKMQ (reference sequence). The CDR3 consists of 12 residues. V was clipped by 6 bases and J by 7 bases, with 13 bases between them. CDR3 amino acids: CASRVDGREQYF. For the CDR3, the DNA is TGTGCCAGCAGGGTGGACGGCCGGGAGCAGTACTTC.

This clonotype occurred a few times. J is TRBJ2-7 and V is TRBV10-1; D is perhaps TRBD2 (5 bases). V was pared by 3 bases and J by 6 bases, with 6 bases between. Germline V CDR1 and CDR2: WNHNN, SYGVQD (reference sequence). The CDR3 runs 11 residues. This CDR3 reads CASSDGSEQYF. CDR3 sequence (DNA): TGCGCCAGCAGTGATGGGAGCGAGCAGTACTTC.

A few counts support this clonotype. The chain combines TRBV5-1 with TRBJ2-3, with D possibly matching TRBD1 (5 bases). The CDR3 runs 12 residues. V lost 7 bases and J 2 bases, leaving 8 bases between the germline ends. Germline CDR1 and CDR2: SGHRS and YFSETQ. The CDR3 reads CASEGDTDTQYF. In DNA form, the CDR3 reads TGCGCCAGCGAAGGGGACACAGATACGCAGTATTTT. Full variable domain (missing parts from reference TRBV5-1 and TRBJ2-3): KAGVTQTPRYLIKTRGQQVTLSCSPISGHRSVSWYQQTPGQGLQFLFEYFSETQRNKGNFPGRFSGRQFSNSRSEMNVSTLELGDSALYLCASEGDTDTQYFGPGTRLTVL.

This clonotype was observed a few times. This chain uses TRBV6-1 with TRBJ1-1; D ambiguous. V lost 0 bases, J lost 0 bases, and 17 bases lay in between. Germline CDR1 and CDR2: MNHNS and SASEGT. The CDR3 is 18 residues long. CDR3 sequence: CASSEARGYAIMNTEAFF. CDR3 bases: TGTGCCAGCAGTGAAGCGCGGGGATACGCGATCATGAACACTGAAGCTTTCTTT.

This clonotype came up many times. The gene calls are TRBV29-1 and TRBJ2-7; 7 bases are shared with TRBD1. This CDR3 has 12 amino acids. Trimming at V came to 6 bases and at J to 6 bases, leaving 8 bases not matched to a gene. Germline values: CDR1 SQVTM, CDR2 ANQGSEA. CDR3 protein: CSVQGIFAEQYF. As DNA, the CDR3 is TGCAGCGTACAGGGGATTTTCGCCGAGCAGTACTTC.

This clonotype was detected many times. The rearrangement uses TRBV12-3 or TRBV12-4 and TRBJ1-2; D is unclear. This CDR3 is built from 13 residues. Trimming stripped 3 bases from V and 2 bases from J, with 7 bases between. CDR3: CASSFVANYGYTF. The CDR3 nucleotides read TGTGCCAGCAGTTTCGTTGCCAACTATGGCTACACCTTC.

The chain recombines TRBV3-1 with TRBJ2-1; possibly TRBD2 for D (5 bases). This CDR3 contains 17 residues. Germline V lookup: CDR1 LGHDT, CDR2 YNNKEL (reference sequence). Between the trimmed V and J ends, which lost 4 bases and 7 bases, there was a span of 23 bases. The CDR3 spells CASSPNFGQNGRNEQFF. The CDR3, as DNA: TGTGCCAGCAGCCCCAATTTCGGCCAAAATGGGAGAAATGAGCAGTTCTTC.